Following are 20 T cell receptor beta chains from one sample sequenced in a study of shared clonotypes between healthy human individuals. Only CD45RO-negative cells positively selected for CCR7 counted as naive CD8 cells, so terminally differentiated effector memory CD45RA+ cells were excluded. Clones were sequenced by immunoSEQ multiplex PCR, and TCRdb holds only the in-frame ones, with some missing. The sample lists 800,000 to 950,000 clones; approximately 97% were seen once. The sequencing input was naive CD8+ T cells sorted from blood. These receptors all stem from a man aged 25 to 40 in good health.

The CDR3 reads CASRPTPGTVNEQFF. The DNA for the CDR3 is TGTGCCAGCAGACCTACCCCCGGGACAGTCAATGAGCAGTTCTTC. This sequence joins TRBV5-5 and TRBJ2-1, with 7 bases lining up with TRBD1. CDR1 SGHKS and CDR2 YYEKEE come from the germline V gene (reference sequence). The CDR3 spans 15 residues. J gave up 6 bases and V 5 bases, and 11 bases lay outside the gene matches.

The V and J genes are TRBV9 and TRBJ2-3; D may correspond to TRBD1 or TRBD2 (5 bases each). The CDR3 is 15 residues long. Trimming left V 4 bases short and J 4 bases short, with 16 bases between. Germline V lookup: CDR1 SGDLS, CDR2 YYNGEE. For the CDR3, the DNA is TGTGCCAGCAGCCAGGACCCCGGGGCGGCAGATACGCAGTATTTT. Its translation: CASSQDPGAADTQYF.

This rearrangement joins TRBV28 to TRBJ2-1; TRBD2 agrees at 7 bases. Germline V CDR1 and CDR2: MDHEN, SYDVKM. The CDR3 runs to 16 residues. Germline trimming cut 5 bases from V and 3 bases from J; bases unmatched to any gene: 10. CDR3 residues: CASSPYSGRDYNEQFF. The CDR3 DNA reads TGTGCCAGCAGTCCCTATAGCGGGCGGGACTACAATGAGCAGTTCTTC.

Only one count was recorded for this clone. The rearrangement links TRBV19 to TRBJ1-2, with TRBD1 identical over 7 bases. CDR3 length equals 13 residues. With 5 bases clipped from V and 7 bases from J, the junction kept 7 bases outside the gene matches. The germline V gene encodes CDR1 LNHDA and CDR2 SQIVND (reference sequence). DNA of the CDR3: TGTGCCAGTAGTGCCGACAGGGTCGGTGGCTACACCTTC. It codes for CASSADRVGGYTF.

The chain combines TRBV9 with TRBJ2-1; 13 nucleotides line up with TRBD2. The CDR3 is 18 residues long. V lost 4 bases and J lost 1; bases outside the gene matches: 8. Germline loops: CDR1 SGDLS, CDR2 YYNGEE. CDR3: CASSPWTSGSGSYNEQFF. The CDR3 DNA reads TGTGCCAGCAGCCCATGGACTAGCGGGAGCGGATCCTACAATGAGCAGTTCTTC.

The chain has TRBV27 and TRBJ2-7; 7 bases are shared with TRBD1. CDR3 length: 13 amino acids. Germline CDR1 is MNHEY and CDR2 is SMNVEV (reference sequence). Trimming took 7 bases from V and 0 from J; bases not matched to a gene: 3. The CDR3 DNA reads as TGTGCCAGCAAGGCAGGGGGCTCCTACGAGCAGTACTTC. It codes for CASKAGGSYEQYF.

The genes are TRBV15 and TRBJ2-1, with TRBD1 as a possible D gene (6 bases). V dropped 2 bases and J dropped 6 bases, with 8 bases sitting between them. The CDR3 extends over 13 amino acids. Germline V gives CDR1 LNHNV, CDR2 YYDKDF (reference sequence). In nucleotides, the CDR3 is TGTGCCACCAGCAGACGGGACACCAATGAGCAGTTCTTC. This codes for CATSRRDTNEQFF.

V gene TRBV9 combines with J gene TRBJ2-3; D not certain. Trimming cost V 0 bases and J 6 bases, with 11 bases left between them. The germline V gene has CDR1 SGDLS and CDR2 YYNGEE. This CDR3 has 14 amino acids. The chain's CDR3 is CASSVALFMDTQYF. CDR3 bases: TGTGCCAGCAGCGTAGCTCTTTTCATGGATACGCAGTATTTT.

The chain carries TRBV29-1 and TRBJ2-3; D gene uncertain. Germline lookup yields CDR1 SQVTM and CDR2 ANQGSEA. The CDR3 covers 14 residues. V was shortened by 3 bases and J by 0 bases, with 10 bases between the two germline ends. The CDR3 coding sequence is TGCAGCGTTGATGTCGGCTTCAGCACAGATACGCAGTATTTT. It is translated as CSVDVGFSTDTQYF.

This rearrangement joins TRBV28 to TRBJ2-7; possible D gene TRBD2, 5 bases. The germline CDR1 and CDR2 sequences are MDHEN and SYDVKM. The V end was cut by 6 bases, the J end by 2 bases, with 8 bases between. The CDR3 loop spans 12 amino acids. The CDR3, as DNA: TGTGCCAGCAGGGACTCGACCTACGAGCAGTACTTC. It translates to CASRDSTYEQYF.

The chain employs TRBV28 and TRBJ2-1; D possibly corresponds to TRBD2 (5 bases). The ends were cut back, 6 bases at V and 8 bases at J, with 14 bases in the middle. The CDR3 extends over 13 amino acids. Germline CDR1 and CDR2: MDHEN and SYDVKM. CDR3 amino acids: CASRPVSSDEQFF. In nucleotides, the CDR3 is TGTGCCAGCAGACCAGTTAGTAGCGATGAGCAGTTCTTC.

V is TRBV5-4 and J is TRBJ2-5; D unresolved. This CDR3 has 13 amino acids. Germline V gives CDR1 SGHNT, CDR2 YYREEE (reference sequence). V shed 1 base and J shed 5 bases, with 9 bases lying between them. CDR3 region: CASSLKVPETQYF. In DNA, the CDR3 is TGTGCCAGCAGCTTGAAAGTACCCGAGACCCAGTACTTC.

The chain recombines TRBV5-5 with TRBJ2-1, with 7 positions matching TRBD2. The CDR3 loop spans 15 amino acids. Germline V lookup: CDR1 SGHKS, CDR2 YYEKEE (reference sequence). V shed 4 bases, J shed 4 bases, and the junction held 8 bases outside the gene matches. The CDR3 region is CASSRVGSGYNEQFF. DNA for the CDR3: TGTGCCAGCAGCCGGGTGGGTAGCGGGTACAATGAGCAGTTCTTC.

The genes are TRBV2 and TRBJ2-7, with TRBD2 matching over 7 bases. V lost 8 bases, J lost 2 bases, and 12 bases stayed unmatched. Germline CDR1 is SNHLY and CDR2 is FYNNEI. CDR3 length: 15 residues. In DNA form, the CDR3 reads TGTGCCAGCGGCGGTGGGACTATCCCCACCTACGAGCAGTACTTC. Protein sequence: CASGGGTIPTYEQYF.

This chain joins TRBV2 and TRBJ2-7, with 7 nucleotides matching TRBD1. V trimming: 4 bases; J trimming: 0 bases; junction bases outside the gene matches: 6. The CDR3 length is 15 residues. Germline loops: CDR1 SNHLY, CDR2 FYNNEI. The chain's CDR3 is CASSGGQRSSYEQYF. The CDR3 DNA sequence: TGTGCCAGCAGTGGGGGACAGAGGAGCTCCTACGAGCAGTACTTC.

The CDR3 DNA sequence: TGCGCCAGCAGCTTGGTAGTGGGCAGGGAGGATGAGCAGTTCTTC. Translated: CASSLVVGREDEQFF. The chain has TRBV5-1 and TRBJ2-1; D perhaps matches TRBD2 (6 bases). The ends were cut back, 0 bases at V and 8 bases at J, with 15 bases in the middle. This CDR3 is 15 amino acids long. Germline lookup yields CDR1 SGHRS and CDR2 YFSETQ.

The chain uses TRBV19 and TRBJ2-1, with a weak D call TRBD2 (5 bases). The V gene lost 5 bases and the J gene lost 6 bases, with 23 bases spanning the gap. CDR1 LNHDA and CDR2 SQIVND come from the germline V gene (reference sequence). The CDR3 extends over 17 amino acids. The CDR3 reads CASSPDLAAGGRNEQFF. In DNA form, the CDR3 reads TGTGCCAGTAGTCCCGACCTGGCGGCGGGCGGACGCAATGAGCAGTTCTTC.

This clone came up once. The chain recombines TRBV19 with TRBJ2-3, with TRBD1 matching over 8 bases. CDR1 LNHDA and CDR2 SQIVND come from the germline V gene (reference sequence). The CDR3 is made up of 14 amino acids. V lost 5 bases and J lost 3; bases outside the gene matches: 4. CDR3 loop: CASSWDRTTDTQYF. CDR3 DNA sequence: TGTGCCAGTAGTTGGGACAGGACTACAGATACGCAGTATTTT.

This clone was seen once. The chain combines TRBV28 with TRBJ2-2; 9 nucleotides agree with TRBD1. The trim removed 5 bases at V and 3 bases at J, leaving 4 bases unmatched. Germline V gives CDR1 MDHEN, CDR2 SYDVKM. This CDR3 spans 15 amino acids. In DNA, the CDR3 is TGTGCCAGCAGTCCCGGGACAGGGTACACCGGGGAGCTGTTTTTT. This sequence encodes CASSPGTGYTGELFF.

V and J are TRBV10-1 and TRBJ2-7, with D perhaps assigned TRBD1 or TRBD2 (5 bases each). There are 12 residues in the CDR3. Germline V gene lookup returns CDR1 WNHNN and CDR2 SYGVQD (reference sequence). The V and J ends lost 4 bases and 3 bases respectively, with 7 bases between them. CDR3 DNA: TGCGCCAGCAGTGGGGACGACTACGAGCAGTACTTC. This codes for CASSGDDYEQYF.